The 21 T cell receptor beta chains in this list originate from one sample, sequenced in a study of T-cell reconstitution after alpha-beta-depleted transplantation in children. Unique molecular identifiers featured in how the TCRbeta library was prepared. TCRdb ran MiXCR on the PCR reads and lists one entry per CDR3 protein. The data hold 55,000 to 85,000 distinct CDR3 sequences, with around 9.9% observed a single time. The sequenced sample was PBMCs, obtained before TCRalphabeta/CD19-depleted stem cell transplant. The receptors here all came from a boy aged 5-17 years with acute myeloid leukemia, due to receive a stem cell transplant.

The sample holds many counts of this clonotype. The chain uses TRBV7-2 and TRBJ2-1; 8 bases line up with TRBD2. From germline, CDR1 is SGHTA and CDR2 FQGNSA. The junction had 8 bases not matched to a gene; V was cut back by 5 bases and J by 8 bases. The CDR3 consists of 14 residues. The CDR3 spells CASSRIGTRDEQFF. The CDR3 region has the DNA TGTGCCAGCAGCCGGATCGGGACTAGGGATGAGCAGTTCTTC.

This chain uses TRBV4-3 with TRBJ2-3; either TRBD1 or TRBD2 may supply D (7 bases each). Germline V gene lookup returns CDR1 LGHNA and CDR2 YSLEER. Between the trimmed V and J ends, which lost 0 bases and 2 bases, there was a span of 18 bases. This CDR3 has 18 residues. CDR3 sequence reads: CASSQEEQGLAATDTQYF. The CDR3 nucleotides are TGCGCCAGCAGCCAAGAGGAACAGGGGCTAGCGGCCACAGATACGCAGTATTTT.

The table lists this clonotype with many counts. The chain has TRBV7-9 and TRBJ2-5; D unresolved. The V end was cut by 3 bases, the J end by 4 bases, with 6 bases between. CDR1 and CDR2 from the germline V gene are SEHNR and FQNEAQ (reference sequence). The CDR3 runs 12 residues. The CDR3 here is CASSFASETQYF. CDR3 nucleotides: TGTGCCAGCAGCTTCGCCTCAGAGACCCAGTACTTC.

There are many counts of this clonotype. This sequence joins TRBV7-9 and TRBJ2-7; TRBD1 is a possible D gene (5 bases). Germline assignment: CDR1 SEHNR and CDR2 FQNEAQ (reference sequence). This CDR3 is 12 amino acids long. V was trimmed by 5 bases and J by 3 bases, leaving 8 bases between them. The CDR3 DNA sequence: TGTGCCAGCAGCCAAGACAGCTACGAGCAGTACGTC. It yields the protein CASSQDSYEQYV.

This clonotype has a count of ten or more. V gene TRBV18 combines with J gene TRBJ1-2; D may be TRBD1 (6 bases). Per germline, CDR1 KGHSH and CDR2 LQKENI. Trimming took 3 bases from V and 7 from J, leaving 12 bases between them. The CDR3 runs to 13 residues. The CDR3 region is CASSPLLDSGYTF. DNA of the CDR3: TGTGCCAGCTCACCCCTTTTGGACAGTGGCTACACCTTC.

This clonotype was counted ten times or more. This chain uses TRBV7-2 with TRBJ2-3; 13 nucleotides agree with TRBD2. This CDR3 is built from 16 residues. J lost 9 bases, V lost 3 bases, and 9 bases had no gene match. Germline-derived CDR1 and CDR2 are SGHTA and FQGNSA. CDR3 bases: TGTGCCAGCAGCTTCTCTCCGGGACTAGCGGGATACACGCAGTATTTT. Amino acids: CASSFSPGLAGYTQYF.

This clonotype was seen repeatedly, ten times or more. The V call is TRBV10-3, the J call TRBJ2-1; 10 bases align to TRBD2. There are 14 residues in the CDR3. CDR1 and CDR2 (germline): ENHRY, SYGVKD. The V segment lost 6 bases and the J segment 4 bases; nucleotides outside the gene matches: 3. The CDR3 here is CAISGLADYNEQFF. The CDR3 bases are TGTGCCATCAGCGGACTAGCGGATTACAATGAGCAGTTCTTC.

The chain links TRBV5-1 to TRBJ2-2, with D hard to call. The CDR3 runs 14 residues. The V gene's germline CDR1 is SGHRS and CDR2 YFSETQ. Trimming left V 5 bases short and J 4 bases short, with 12 bases between. This chain's CDR3 is CASRLEQVTGELFF. The CDR3, as DNA: TGCGCCAGCAGACTGGAGCAGGTCACCGGGGAGCTGTTTTTT. The whole variable domain, filled in from reference TRBV5-1 and TRBJ2-2, reads KAGVTQTPRYLIKTRGQQVTLSCSPISGHRSVSWYQQTPGQGLQFLFEYFSETQRNKGNFPGRFSGRQFSNSRSEMNVSTLELGDSALYLCASRLEQVTGELFFGEGSRLTVL.

This clonotype was counted ten times or more. The junction departs from the called germline gene at one end, perhaps through a read error. This chain joins TRBV27 and TRBJ1-2; a possible D gene is TRBD1 (5 bases). Germline values: CDR1 MNHEY, CDR2 SMNVEV (reference sequence). This CDR3 spans 10 amino acids. The CDR3 nucleotides read TGTGCCAGCACGTTTGGGGCAGCTAACTTC. It codes for CASTFGAANF.

The rearrangement uses TRBV6-6 and TRBJ1-2; the D gene is possibly TRBD1 (6 bases). Germline values: CDR1 MNHNY, CDR2 SVGAGI (reference sequence). This CDR3 is 16 amino acids long. V was clipped by 2 bases and J by 13 bases, with 26 bases between them. The CDR3 DNA reads as TGTGCCAGCAGTTACGTGTCGTCGGACAGTTCCCCTGGTGGCACCTTC. It is translated as CASSYVSSDSSPGGTF.

In regard to this clonotype: A much larger clone differs by one base, so this may be a read error. The J gene is TRBJ2-1, the V gene TRBV20-1, with a weak D call TRBD2 (5 bases). Germline CDR1 DFQATT, CDR2 SNEGSKA (reference sequence). The CDR3 extends over 14 amino acids. Trimming took off 6 bases at V and 6 bases at J, with 18 bases between the two ends. This CDR3 is CSADRGWPINEQFF. DNA of the CDR3: TGCAGTGCAGACCGGGGATGGCCGATCAATGAGCAGTTCTTC.

There are many counts of this clonotype. This chain joins TRBV11-2 and TRBJ2-1; D may be TRBD2 (5 bases). This CDR3 spans 15 amino acids. Trimming took off 7 bases at V and 2 bases at J, with 15 bases between the two ends. Per germline, CDR1 SGHAT and CDR2 FQNNGV. This CDR3 reads CASNLGSRAYNEQFF. CDR3 bases: TGTGCCAGCAACCTAGGGTCGCGGGCCTACAATGAGCAGTTCTTC.

This clonotype has a count of ten or more. V usage is TRBV11-3 and J usage is TRBJ2-2; a weak D match, TRBD2 (5 bases). CDR3 size: 13 residues. Germline CDR1 SGHNT, CDR2 YENEEA. V dropped 5 bases and J dropped 9 bases, with 13 bases sitting between them. The CDR3 reads CASSQAGARELFF. The CDR3 DNA sequence: TGTGCCAGCAGCCAGGCGGGCGCCCGGGAGCTGTTTTTT.

At least ten counts were recorded for this clonotype. The junction does not match germline at one end; this may be a read error. The V call is TRBV4-1, the J call TRBJ2-2, with a tentative D call TRBD1 (6 bases). This CDR3 comprises 16 residues. Germline V gene data show CDR1 as MGHRA and CDR2 as YSYEKL. The CDR3 bases are TGCGCCAGCACCCAAGAAGAGGGGGTCATCACCGGGGAGCTGTTTTTT. Amino acid sequence: CASTQEEGVITGELFF.

This clonotype was counted at least ten times. The chain joins TRBV12-5 to TRBJ1-1; TRBD1 matches at 7 bases. The V and J ends lost 5 bases and 5 bases, in that order; junction bases with no gene match: 5. The CDR3 contains 13 residues. Per germline, CDR1 LGHNT and CDR2 FRNRAP. The DNA of the CDR3 is TGTGCTAGTGGTGGACCACAGGGGACTGAAGCTTTCTTT. Translated: CASGGPQGTEAFF.

Many counts were recorded for this clonotype. This chain joins TRBV10-3 and TRBJ2-3; 7 bases match TRBD2. CDR1 and CDR2 from the germline V gene are ENHRY and SYGVKD. This CDR3 is built from 14 residues. V gave up 4 bases and J gave up 4 bases; unmatched junction bases: 5. The CDR3: CAISGGSQADTQYF. The CDR3 coding sequence is TGTGCCATCAGTGGCGGGAGTCAGGCAGATACGCAGTATTTT.

This clonotype appeared many times. The genes are TRBV9 and TRBJ2-3, with 8 bases that match TRBD2. Germline V CDR1 and CDR2: SGDLS, YYNGEE. V lost 1 base to trimming and J lost 1 base; unmatched junction nucleotides: 2. The CDR3 contains 15 residues. This CDR3 is CASSVTTSGTDTQYF. As DNA, the CDR3 is TGTGCCAGCAGCGTAACGACTAGCGGCACAGATACGCAGTATTTT.

The DNA of the CDR3 is TGCGCCAGCAGTCAATCGTATACAGGGTGCTACAATGAGCAGTTCTTC. Its protein product is CASSQSYTGCYNEQFF. The chain employs TRBV23-1 and TRBJ2-1; a possible D gene is TRBD1 (6 bases). TRBV23-1 is an open reading frame, and its role is uncertain. This CDR3 is built from 16 residues. Between the trimmed V and J ends, which lost 0 bases and 3 bases, there was a span of 12 bases.

This clonotype was recorded many times. V usage is TRBV5-6 and J usage is TRBJ2-3; the D call may be TRBD1 or TRBD2 (5 bases each). The ends were cut back, 2 bases at V and 4 bases at J, with 11 bases in the middle. CDR1 SGHDT and CDR2 YYEEEE come from the germline V gene. This CDR3 is built from 14 residues. This CDR3 reads CASSFSGRPDTQYF. Written as DNA, the CDR3 is TGTGCCAGCAGCTTCTCGGGGCGCCCAGATACGCAGTATTTT.

The sample holds many counts of this clonotype. The genes are TRBV7-9 and TRBJ2-3; D is perhaps TRBD1 (7 bases). Germline V lookup: CDR1 SEHNR, CDR2 FQNEAQ (reference sequence). The length of the CDR3 is 15 residues. V lost 5 bases, J lost 8 bases, and 20 bases lay in between. Here the CDR3 DNA reads TGTGCCAGCAGCCCGGAGGGGGCCAACAAGGGTACGCAGTATTTT. This encodes CASSPEGANKGTQYF.

There are many counts of this clonotype. This chain uses TRBV7-9 with TRBJ1-2; D possibly corresponds to TRBD1 (5 bases). With 5 bases removed from V and 4 bases from J, the gap between germline ends came to 23 bases. CDR3 length equals 17 residues. Germline CDR1 and CDR2: SEHNR and FQNEAQ (reference sequence). The CDR3 loop reads CASSLHITGPAPYGYTF. CDR3 nucleotide sequence: TGTGCCAGCAGCCTCCATATTACAGGACCAGCGCCCTATGGCTACACCTTC.